The present entry profiles one T cell receptor beta chain with its context. The antigen is undetermined. Prepared libraries of TCR beta cDNA carried unique molecular identifiers. Between roughly 1 and 11 million T cells gave rise to some 490,000 cDNA molecules. Using its own MiXCR run on the PCR reads, TCRdb lists one record per CDR3 protein. The sample has about 570,000 distinct CDR3 sequences, roughly 34% seen once; the top ten hold 4.5% to 7.5%. The ends were cut back, 6 bases at V and 1 base at J, with 12 bases in the middle. Germline V lookup: CDR1 SGHAT, CDR2 FQNNGV. This CDR3 is 14 amino acids long. This entry is derived from a study of post-analysis software for immune sequencing data. About the research overall: Relapsing-remitting, secondary progressive and progressive-relapsing multiple sclerosis courses were included.

Study outcomes and limitations: Patients carried a handful of TRBV segments more frequently than controls did, and TRBV5-6, TRBV5-1 and TRBV20-1 were among them.

V is TRBV11-2 and J is TRBJ1-1; D remains ambiguous. This receptor was obtained from a girl younger than 18 with multiple sclerosis. The source material was blood. CDR3 in amino acids: CASSYSLGNTEAFF. The CDR3 region has the DNA TGTGCCAGCAGTTATTCGCTGGGGAACACTGAAGCTTTCTTT.